This T cell receptor beta chain was sequenced in a study of blood T cell repertoires in COVID-19. Study background: T cells, B-cell-depleted T cells, or PBMCs supplied cDNA or gDNA.

The germline V gene has CDR1 SGHAT and CDR2 FQNNGV. The CDR3 consists of 14 residues. V shed 1 base and J shed 8 bases, with 14 bases lying between them. Participants came from 24 US areas, aged roughly 18 to 89 years. Clinical history reported by participants formed the basis on which cohorts were assigned. Source study methods: Scientists estimated how many nucleated cells there were by amplifying reference gene primers. Sequenced by immunoSEQ multiplex PCR; TCRdb stores in-frame clones only, minus some. V and J calls and clone size are given by that table; D and trimming were obtained from the DNA. The profile shows fewer than 300,000 clones, around 88% of them singletons.

J is TRBJ1-2 and V is TRBV11-2; D gene ambiguous. The sequence derives from a man aged 35 to 55 who had recovered from COVID-19. Sequencing was done on a sample of PBMCs or T cells enriched from blood (not recorded which). CDR3 DNA: TGTGCCAGCAGCTTAGGGGAGAGGAGAGAGGGCTACACCTTC. It translates to CASSLGERREGYTF.